This T cell receptor (beta chain) stems from a study of blood T cell repertoires in COVID-19. As handled by the study authors: Reference gene primers were amplified, and this amplification served to estimate nucleated cell counts. Profiled with immunoSEQ multiplex PCR; TCRdb holds only in-frame clones, not every one. D and trimming come from the DNA, and the V and J calls and clone size come from that table. Altogether fewer than 500,000 clones are present, 87% being singletons, with the ten largest covering approximately 0.7%. Those enrolled, adults aged 18 to 89 years, came from 24 US areas. The V gene's germline CDR1 is GTSNPN and CDR2 SVGIG (reference sequence). V was pared by 0 bases and J by 4 bases, with 12 bases between. The CDR3 covers 14 residues.

The chain combines TRBV30 with TRBJ1-2, with no clear D. Input material: PBMCs or T cells enriched from blood (not recorded which). The origin of this receptor is a young woman who had recovered from COVID-19. Here the CDR3 reads CAWSVHQFLYGYTF. The CDR3 bases are TGTGCCTGGAGTGTACACCAATTCCTCTATGGCTACACCTTC.